This record covers a single T cell receptor (beta chain). The antigen is not known. This record belongs to a study of radiotherapy plus CTLA-4 blockade in lung cancer. Study-wide background: Disease control was seen in approximately 29% of patients, objective responses in roughly 19%.

Only in-frame clones appear in the TCRdb table, and some are missing; sequencing was by immunoSEQ multiplex PCR. The data show 95,000 to 150,000 clones, with 70% to 90% seen just once and 6.9% held by the top ten. This CDR3 spans 18 amino acids. Per the germline V gene, CDR1 is SGHKS and CDR2 is YYEKEE (reference sequence). The V segment lost 4 bases and the J segment 7 bases; nucleotides outside the gene matches: 20. Study observations and caveats: Response was reportedly best predicted by early blood T cell clone dynamics, with interferon-beta. Subsequent to radiotherapy plus ipilimumab, tumor-derived TCR clones underwent expansion in blood.

This TCR was sampled from a human donor with non-small cell lung cancer that progressed on radiotherapy plus ipilimumab. This sample comprised peripheral blood, obtained from a patient treated with radiotherapy plus ipilimumab. The chain links TRBV5-5 to TRBJ1-5; 7 nucleotides align to TRBD1. The CDR3 is CASSRSFSDRVVGQPQHF. DNA for the CDR3: TGTGCCAGCAGCCGAAGCTTCTCCGACAGGGTGGTGGGACAGCCCCAGCATTTT.